This record covers a single T cell receptor (beta chain). In the authors' methods: How many nucleated cells were present was estimated from reference gene primer amplification. Assay used: immunoSEQ multiplex PCR; TCRdb lists only in-frame clones, some missing. V and J calls and clone size are copied from that table; D and trimming were computed from the DNA. This table has about 97,000 clones, about 85% appearing once. The data belong to a study of blood T cell repertoires in COVID-19. Background on the study: T cells, B-cell-depleted T cells, or PBMCs supplied cDNA or gDNA.

Trimming removed 2 bases from V and 8 bases from J, with 15 bases in between. The CDR3 spans 14 residues. Germline V gene lookup returns CDR1 MNHEY and CDR2 SMNVEV (reference sequence). What was sequenced was peripheral blood. This sequence was found in a man aged 45 to 65 with active COVID-19. V usage is TRBV27 and J usage is TRBJ2-5, with D possibly TRBD1 on 6 matching bases. The CDR3 coding sequence is TGTGCCAGCAGTTTAAGGTGGACAGTCACCACCCAGTACTTC. This gives the protein CASSLRWTVTTQYF.